This is a list of T cell receptor beta chains from one sample in a study of a mutant IDH1 vaccine in newly diagnosed glioma. No antigens are known for them. Measured with immunoSEQ multiplex PCR; TCRdb has only the in-frame clones, and not every one. This table holds around 84,000 clones, approximately 78% found once. Source: PBMCs, taken from a glioma patient whose treatment included an IDH1 peptide vaccine. These receptors came from a man aged 35-49 years with glioma. Each CDR3 is given with its conserved first and last residue. The order of the fields is D gene, clone size, J gene, V gene, CDR3 protein, CDR3 DNA. A D gene is named only where the DNA matches it firmly. A row's size may be missing; if present it is once, few, many or a size class.

>.|.|TRBJ2-3|TRBV18
CASSLRSTDTQYF
TGTGCCAGCTCACTAAGAAGCACAGATACGCAGTATTTT
>.|once|TRBJ1-2|TRBV7-2
CASSLGGGYTF
TGTGCCAGCAGCTTAGGTGGTGGCTACACCTTC
>.|.|TRBJ2-7|TRBV6-1
CASTPESGSTYEQYF
TGTGCCAGCACCCCTGAGTCTGGGTCTACCTACGAGCAGTACTTC
>.|.|TRBJ2-1|TRBV19
CASSAPVAGVHEQFF
TGTGCCAGTAGCGCCCCGGTAGCTGGGGTACATGAGCAGTTCTTC
>.|.|TRBJ2-5|TRBV5-4
CASSFAREETQYF
TGTGCCAGCAGCTTTGCTAGGGAAGAGACCCAGTACTTC
>TRBD1|.|TRBJ1-2|TRBV4-3
CASSQDLGTESPNYGYTF
TGCGCCAGCAGCCAAGACTTGGGGACAGAAAGTCCTAACTATGGCTACACCTTC
>.|.|TRBJ2-1|TRBV28
CASSFSSSRVDEQFF
TGTGCCAGCAGTTTCAGTAGTAGCCGGGTTGATGAGCAGTTCTTC
>.|once|TRBJ2-4|TRBV4-1
CASSQGEAKNIQYF
TGCGCCAGCAGCCAAGGGGAAGCCAAAAACATTCAGTACTTC
>.|.|TRBJ2-7|TRBV7-3
CASSRNRVGEQYF
TGTGCCAGCAGCAGAAACAGGGTGGGCGAGCAGTACTTC
>TRBD1|.|TRBJ1-5|TRBV10-3
CAISEGTGNQPQHF
TGTGCCATCAGTGAGGGGACAGGTAATCAGCCCCAGCATTTT
>.|few|TRBJ1-4|TRBV2
CASSPTEGKEKLFF
TGTGCCAGCAGTCCGACGGAGGGGAAAGAAAAACTGTTTTTT
>.|few|TRBJ1-2|TRBV6-1
CASSPSYANYGYTF
TGTGCCAGCAGTCCCAGCTACGCTAACTATGGCTACACCTTC
>.|.|TRBJ2-6|TRBV5-1
CASRALWGGTHTTGANVLTF
TGCGCCAGCAGAGCCCTGTGGGGCGGGACCCACACGACTGGGGCCAACGTCCTGACTTTC
>TRBD2|.|TRBJ2-2|TRBV9
CASSMGIYGGRNTGELFF
TGTGCCAGCAGCATGGGGATATATGGCGGGAGGAACACCGGGGAGCTGTTTTTT
>.|few|TRBJ1-1|TRBV28
CASSLYPGPEAFF
TGTGCCAGCAGTTTATATCCTGGGCCTGAAGCTTTCTTT
>.|.|TRBJ2-1|TRBV15
CATSRPTGPNNEQFF
TGTGCCACCAGCAGACCAACCGGGCCGAACAATGAGCAGTTCTTC
>TRBD1|.|TRBJ1-3|TRBV5-6
CASSVQGVGTIYF
TGTGCCAGCAGCGTCCAGGGGGTCGGCACCATATATTTT
>.|.|TRBJ2-4|TRBV6-1
CASGFVGERQYF
TGTGCCAGCGGTTTCGTCGGAGAACGCCAGTACTTC
>.|.|TRBJ2-2|TRBV6-5
CASRQTGLLAGELFF
TGTGCCAGCAGGCAAACAGGGTTGTTGGCCGGGGAGCTGTTTTTT
>.|.|TRBJ1-5|TRBV7-9
CASSLGRDGPNQPQHF
TGTGCCAGCAGCTTGGGTCGGGACGGTCCAAATCAGCCCCAGCATTTT
>TRBD2|.|TRBJ2-1|TRBV7-2
CASSLLAGGYNEQFF
TGTGCCAGCAGCTTATTAGCGGGAGGGTACAATGAGCAGTTCTTC
>TRBD2|.|TRBJ2-7|TRBV6-1
CASSEARTSGRTRWEYEQYF
TGTGCCAGCAGTGAAGCGAGGACTAGCGGGAGGACACGGTGGGAATACGAGCAGTACTTC
>.|.|TRBJ2-3|TRBV7-8
CASSLGPGHTQYF
TGTGCCAGCAGCTTAGGCCCGGGTCATACGCAGTATTTT
>TRBD2|.|TRBJ2-2|TRBV10-3
CAISESGVLAANTGELFF
TGTGCCATCAGTGAGTCAGGTGTTCTAGCGGCGAACACCGGGGAGCTGTTTTTT
>TRBD1|once|TRBJ1-1|TRBV5-6
CASSLTDRAGAFF
TGTGCCAGCAGCCTTACCGACAGGGCCGGAGCTTTCTTT
>.|.|TRBJ2-7|TRBV21-1
CASSKGEGQIYEQYF
TGTGCCAGCAGCAAAGGAGAGGGACAGATCTACGAGCAGTACTTC
>TRBD1|.|TRBJ2-2|TRBV6-5
CASSYTGTVITGELFF
TGTGCCAGCAGTTACACCGGGACAGTGATCACCGGGGAGCTGTTTTTT
>.|few|TRBJ1-1|TRBV10-3
CAMAPGPGGKSTEAFF
TGTGCCATGGCACCGGGGCCCGGGGGGAAGTCCACTGAAGCTTTCTTT
>.|.|TRBJ1-6|TRBV5-6
CASNREFQSPLHF
TGTGCCAGCAACCGGGAGTTCCAATCACCCCTCCACTTT
>TRBD1|few|TRBJ1-5|TRBV18
CASSPGTGAQPQHF
TGTGCCAGCTCACCGGGGACAGGGGCTCAGCCCCAGCATTTT
>TRBD2|.|TRBJ2-2|TRBV9
CASSVDGLAAYTGELFF
TGTGCCAGCAGCGTAGACGGACTAGCGGCCTACACCGGGGAGCTGTTTTTT
>TRBD1|.|TRBJ2-3|TRBV6-4
CASSEETGNPDTQYF
TGTGCCAGCAGTGAAGAGACAGGGAACCCAGATACGCAGTATTTT
>.|few|TRBJ2-1|TRBV12-2
CASRFLTRYFHNEQFF
TGTGCAAGTCGCTTTCTGACTAGATACTTTCACAATGAGCAGTTCTTC